There are a few counts of the clone carrying this T cell receptor beta chain. Sample-barcoded 5' priming and a J-beta primer mix drove a second PCR of about 6 to 11 cycles. TCRdb passed the 5' RACE reads through MiXCR, listing each CDR3 protein once. Of 800,000 to 950,000 distinct CDR3 sequences listed, under 40% are singletons. The CDR3 loop spans 16 amino acids. CDR1 is MNHEY, CDR2 SVGAGI, per germline. The V segment lost 6 bases and the J segment 4 bases; nucleotides outside the gene matches: 12. The sample belongs to a study of blood T cells in healthy people across ages. The sequence was collected from a man between 18 and 35 years old in good health. The chain has TRBV6-5 and TRBJ2-3, with 8 bases aligning to TRBD2. The sequenced sample consisted of blood. CDR3 loop: CASRRRGAQSPDTQYF. The DNA of the CDR3 is TGTGCCAGCAGGCGGCGGGGGGCTCAATCCCCAGATACGCAGTATTTT.